The sample holds one count of the clone carrying this TCR beta chain. What it binds is not known. The length of the CDR3 is 13 residues. The V gene lost 7 bases and the J gene lost 3 bases, with 12 bases spanning the gap. CDR1 is ENHRY and CDR2 is SYGVKD in the germline V gene. The source of the sample is a study of T cell responses to AZD1222 COVID-19 vaccine. Overall study findings and caveats: Most donors were white British and more were female, and clonal diversity was possibly underestimated. With dominance at 160-218 and 743-854, vaccine-associated CD4 TCRs spanned spike. Spike-specific TCR breadth and depth rose after two AZD1222 doses. Among spike-specific TCRs, nearly half reportedly target unmutated variant regions.

The table came from immunoSEQ multiplex PCR; TCRdb's copy has only in-frame clones and leaves some out. The data hold approximately 180,000 clones, with approximately 90% observed a single time. V gene TRBV10-3 combines with J gene TRBJ1-1; D not resolved. The specimen was peripheral blood, collected 28 days after the second dose of the MenACWY control vaccine. This receptor was obtained from an adult who received the MenACWY meningococcal vaccine as a control. The CDR3 sequence: CAIMTNLDTEAFF. The CDR3 DNA reads TGTGCCATCATGACTAACTTGGACACTGAAGCTTTCTTT.